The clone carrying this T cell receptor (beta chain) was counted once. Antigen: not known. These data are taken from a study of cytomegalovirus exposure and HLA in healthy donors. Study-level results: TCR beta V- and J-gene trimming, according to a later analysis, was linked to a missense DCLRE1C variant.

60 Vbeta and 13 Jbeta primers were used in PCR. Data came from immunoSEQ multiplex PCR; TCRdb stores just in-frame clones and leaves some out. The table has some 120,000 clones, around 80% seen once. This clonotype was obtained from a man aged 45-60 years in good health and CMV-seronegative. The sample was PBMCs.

The CDR3 region is CASSPSDRGHGYTF. The CDR3 DNA follows: TGTGCCAGCAGCCCTTCGGACAGGGGCCATGGCTACACCTTC. The rearrangement joins TRBV9 to TRBJ1-2; the match to TRBD1 covers 9 bases. The CDR3 is 14 amino acids. Losses at the gene ends were 4 bases for V and 6 bases for J; bases not matched to a gene: 7. Germline V gene sequence: CDR1 SGDLS, CDR2 YYNGEE.